The 18 T cell receptor beta chains below come from one sample, sequenced in a study of shared T cell receptors in the human thymus. Clones were sequenced by immunoSEQ multiplex PCR, and TCRdb holds only the in-frame ones, with some missing. The sample records roughly 500,000 clones, about 80% being singletons. The same data also went into a second study, on human thymus T cells.

The sequenced sample was thymocytes. These receptors all stem from a boy under two years old with a congenital heart defect.

About this clone: A read error may account for a junction end that differs from germline. This chain links TRBV7-7 with TRBJ2-1; 9 nucleotides match TRBD2. CDR3 length: 15 amino acids. Germline V gives CDR1 SSHAT, CDR2 FNYEAQ (reference sequence). CDR3 nucleotide sequence: TGTGCTAGCAGCTTCCGCGGGAGGGCCGTCGATGAGCAGTTCTTC. Encoded protein: CASSFRGRAVDEQFF.

The chain uses TRBV13 and TRBJ2-5, with unresolved D. The V gene's germline CDR1 is PRHDT and CDR2 FYEKMQ (reference sequence). V was pared by 6 bases and J by 5 bases, with 10 bases between. This CDR3 contains 12 residues. The CDR3 DNA reads as TGTGCCAGCAGGTCGGTCGGGGAGACCCAGTACTTC. This codes for CASRSVGETQYF.

This chain links TRBV6-1 with TRBJ1-2; 9 nucleotides agree with TRBD1. The length of the CDR3 is 15 residues. Germline V gene sequence: CDR1 MNHNS, CDR2 SASEGT. J was trimmed by 6 bases and V by 10 bases; bases with no gene match: 15. The chain's CDR3 is CATLPGQGRPDGYTF. Here the CDR3 DNA reads TGTGCCACTCTCCCGGGACAGGGCCGCCCGGATGGCTACACCTTC.

This clone showed up just once. The chain couples TRBV6-5 to TRBJ2-5, with TRBD1 matching over 8 bases. Losses at the gene ends were 6 bases for V and 5 bases for J; bases not matched to a gene: 8. The CDR3 totals 14 residues. The germline CDR1 and CDR2 sequences are MNHEY and SVGAGI. CDR3: CASSWTGHVETQYF. CDR3 bases: TGTGCCAGCAGCTGGACAGGGCACGTTGAGACCCAGTACTTC.

This clone was seen only a few times. The rearrangement uses TRBV4-3 and TRBJ2-1; TRBD2 is a possible D gene (5 bases). Germline values: CDR1 LGHNA, CDR2 YSLEER. The CDR3 runs 13 residues. Between the trimmed V and J ends, which lost 1 base and 11 bases, there was a span of 12 bases. The CDR3 here is CASSQGKDWQQFF. The CDR3, as DNA: TGCGCCAGCAGCCAAGGCAAGGACTGGCAGCAGTTCTTC.

The chain uses TRBV30 and TRBJ2-1; 9 positions match TRBD1. With 0 bases clipped from V and 4 bases from J, the junction kept 7 bases outside the gene matches. The CDR3 is 16 amino acids. Per the germline V gene, CDR1 is GTSNPN and CDR2 is SVGIG (reference sequence). The chain's CDR3 is CAWSVRGQGAYNEQFF. The CDR3 nucleotides read TGTGCCTGGAGTGTACGGGGACAGGGTGCGTACAATGAGCAGTTCTTC.

Comment on this clone: This CDR3 fails to terminate in the conserved phenylalanine or tryptophan, so it likely reflects a read error. The DNA is omitted, as the CDR3 cannot be located on it reliably, and the CDR3 follows TCRdb's listing. The rearrangement joins TRBV13 to TRBJ1-2; the D call TRBD1 from the table was never checked on the DNA. CDR1 PRHDT and CDR2 FYEKMQ come from the germline V gene (reference sequence). The CDR3 extends over 11 residues, inclusive of both ends. CDR3 in amino acids: CASSLGTPVQV.

The chain joins TRBV28 to TRBJ2-5; D gene ambiguous. V was trimmed by 0 bases and J by 2 bases, leaving 13 bases between them. Germline V gene sequence: CDR1 MDHEN, CDR2 SYDVKM. CDR3 length: 16 residues. The DNA for the CDR3 is TGTGCCAGCAGTTTATGCATCTCAGCAGGTCAAGAGACCCAGTACTTC. Its protein product is CASSLCISAGQETQYF.

This clone appeared once. The chain couples TRBV2 to TRBJ1-4; no clear D gene. Deletions cut 5 bases from V and 7 bases from J, with 14 bases between. From germline, CDR1 is SNHLY and CDR2 FYNNEI. The CDR3 is 14 amino acids. CDR3 loop: CASSQDGSSEKLFF. For the CDR3, the DNA is TGTGCCAGCAGTCAAGACGGTTCAAGTGAAAAACTGTTTTTT.

This chain connects TRBV28 to TRBJ1-5; 7 bases align to TRBD1. Germline trimming cut 10 bases from V and 6 bases from J; bases unmatched to any gene: 6. This CDR3 has 12 amino acids. In germline, CDR1 is MDHEN, CDR2 SYDVKM. DNA of the CDR3: TGTGCCATTAACAGGGGTGGTCAGCCCCAGCATTTT. Its translation: CAINRGGQPQHF.

The V call is TRBV15, the J call TRBJ1-1; maybe TRBD1 (6 bases). Germline V CDR1 and CDR2: LNHNV, YYDKDF (reference sequence). The V end lost 5 bases, the J end lost 1 base, and 26 bases lay between the germline ends. CDR3 length: 19 amino acids. The CDR3 DNA follows: TGTGCCACCAGCTGGCGAGAGGGGGATGGGGGGGTGAAGAACACTGAAGCTTTCTTT. It translates to CATSWREGDGGVKNTEAFF.

This clone has more than one count but fewer than ten. This rearrangement joins TRBV11-2 to TRBJ2-3; 8 nucleotides align to TRBD2. Trimming at V came to 8 bases and at J to 3 bases, leaving 22 bases not matched to a gene. Germline loops: CDR1 SGHAT, CDR2 FQNNGV. The CDR3 has 19 amino acids. This CDR3 reads CASALTISWERECTDTQYF. The CDR3 nucleotides read TGTGCCAGCGCCCTAACCATTTCCTGGGAGCGGGAGTGTACAGATACGCAGTATTTT.

The CDR3 here is CASSGNRGVGYGYTF. For the CDR3, the DNA is TGTGCCAGCAGCGGCAACAGGGGCGTGGGCTATGGCTACACCTTC. The chain has TRBV9 and TRBJ1-2; TRBD1 matches 7 bases. Looked up from germline, CDR1 is SGDLS and CDR2 is YYNGEE. The J segment lost 4 bases and the V segment lost 3 bases, leaving 9 bases of the junction unmatched. The CDR3 runs to 15 residues. Full variable domain (outside the CDR3, taken from reference TRBV9 and TRBJ1-2): DSGVTQTPKHLITATGQRVTLRCSPRSGDLSVYWYQQSLDQGLQFLIQYYNGEERAKGNILERFSAQQFPDLHSELNLSSLELGDSALYFCASSGNRGVGYGYTFGSGTRLTVV.

The chain couples TRBV27 to TRBJ2-1; TRBD2 matches at 12 bases. CDR1 and CDR2 (germline): MNHEY, SMNVEV (reference sequence). The CDR3 loop spans 17 amino acids. Losses at the gene ends were 5 bases for V and 8 bases for J; bases not matched to a gene: 13. The CDR3 protein is CASSRTSGIPRVDEQFF. The CDR3 DNA is TGTGCCAGCAGTCGGACTAGCGGGATTCCCCGGGTGGATGAGCAGTTCTTC.

The chain couples TRBV30 to TRBJ2-1, with 15 bases fitting TRBD2. J gave up 3 bases and V 1 base, and 16 bases lay outside the gene matches. The germline V gene encodes CDR1 GTSNPN and CDR2 SVGIG (reference sequence). The length of the CDR3 is 21 residues. The CDR3 protein is CAWSARQGRPGLAGGYNEQFF. CDR3 sequence (DNA): TGTGCCTGGAGTGCGCGACAGGGACGACCGGGACTAGCGGGAGGCTACAATGAGCAGTTCTTC. Full variable domain (rest looked up from reference TRBV30 and TRBJ2-1): SQTIHQWPATLVQPVGSPLSLECTVEGTSNPNLYWYRQAAGRGLQLLFYSVGIGQISSEVPQNLSASRPQDRQFILSSKKLLLSDSGFYLCAWSARQGRPGLAGGYNEQFFGPGTRLTVL.

This clone occurred a few times. The chain recombines TRBV7-8 with TRBJ1-2; 8 nucleotides agree with TRBD1. Germline CDR1 reads SGHVS; CDR2 reads FQNEAQ. There are 14 residues in the CDR3. V shed 5 bases and J 4 bases; nucleotides not matched to a gene: 6. As DNA, the CDR3 is TGTGCCAGCAGCACCGGACAGGGCCCCTATGGCTACACCTTC. This sequence encodes CASSTGQGPYGYTF.

The genes are TRBV27 and TRBJ2-5, with 12 bases aligning to TRBD1. The CDR3 has 16 amino acids. Germline loops: CDR1 MNHEY, CDR2 SMNVEV (reference sequence). J was trimmed by 2 bases and V by 5 bases; bases with no gene match: 6. As DNA, the CDR3 is TGTGCCAGCAGTCCTTCGGGACAGGGGGCTCAAGAGACCCAGTACTTC. Translated, it gives CASSPSGQGAQETQYF.

This clone appeared a few times. J is TRBJ2-7 and V is TRBV21-1; the D segment call TRBD2 is taken from the table without a DNA check. TRBV21-1 is a pseudogene. This CDR3 spans 19 amino acids. The CDR3 is CASSNRDIFTVAGPAGQYF. CDR3 coding DNA: TGTGCCAGCAGCAACCGGGACATCTTCACTGTAGCGGGACCCGCCGGGCAGTACTTC.